Shown below are 21 T cell receptor beta chains from a single sample sequenced in a study of cytomegalovirus exposure and HLA in healthy donors. The PCR employed 60 Vbeta primers together with 13 Jbeta primers. The repertoire was sequenced with immunoSEQ multiplex PCR; TCRdb's copy has only in-frame clones and lacks some. The sample shows 45,000 to 70,000 clones, roughly four fifths of them seen only once. The sequenced sample consisted of PBMCs. These receptors came from a young man in good health and CMV-seronegative.

This chain connects TRBV7-9 to TRBJ2-1; TRBD2 is a possible D gene (6 bases). Germline V CDR1 and CDR2: SEHNR, FQNEAQ (reference sequence). The CDR3 extends over 17 amino acids. The germline V and J ends were trimmed by 4 bases and 4 bases, with 20 bases remaining between them. The DNA for the CDR3 is TGTGCCAGCAGCTCCTCGGCCGGGGGACCGACATACAATGAGCAGTTCTTC. Protein: CASSSSAGGPTYNEQFF.

The chain carries TRBV7-8 and TRBJ2-6; 7 bases agree with TRBD2. Germline assignment: CDR1 SGHVS and CDR2 FQNEAQ. The ends lost 0 bases at V and 1 base at J; junction bases unmatched: 6. This CDR3 is built from 18 residues. This CDR3 is CASSLAGRGTSGANVLTF. The CDR3, as DNA: TGTGCCAGCAGCTTAGCGGGGAGGGGTACTTCTGGGGCCAACGTCCTGACTTTC.

The rearrangement links TRBV30 to TRBJ2-5; a possible D gene is TRBD1 (5 bases). The CDR3 covers 13 residues. V shed 0 bases and J shed 4 bases, with 9 bases lying between them. Germline V gene lookup returns CDR1 GTSNPN and CDR2 SVGIG (reference sequence). CDR3 amino acids: CAWSVLGVETQYF. CDR3 DNA: TGTGCCTGGAGTGTCTTAGGGGTAGAGACCCAGTACTTC.

This chain's CDR3 is CATSAYRGHSGNTIYF. Here the CDR3 DNA reads TGTGCCACCAGCGCCTACAGGGGCCATTCTGGAAACACCATATATTTT. The chain is built from TRBV15 and TRBJ1-3; TRBD1 aligns across 7 bases. J gave up 1 base and V 5 bases, and 8 bases lay outside the gene matches. Looked up from germline, CDR1 is LNHNV and CDR2 is YYDKDF (reference sequence). The CDR3 totals 16 residues.

V is TRBV28 and J is TRBJ1-2; 10 bases agree with TRBD1. Germline-derived CDR1 and CDR2 are MDHEN and SYDVKM. V dropped 5 bases and J dropped 8; count of bases not matched to a gene: 8. The CDR3 has 14 amino acids. The CDR3 nucleotides read TGTGCCAGCAGTCCGCCGGGACAGGGGCTCGGCTACACCTTC. Protein sequence: CASSPPGQGLGYTF.

CDR3 loop: CASSYRDRGSYEQYF. In nucleotides, the CDR3 is TGTGCCAGCAGTTACCGGGACAGGGGCTCCTACGAGCAGTACTTC. J is TRBJ2-7 and V is TRBV6-5, with 10 nucleotides matching TRBD1. This CDR3 contains 15 residues. The germline V gene has CDR1 MNHEY and CDR2 SVGAGI. The ends lost 2 bases at V and 0 bases at J; junction bases unmatched: 1.

The CDR3, as DNA: TGTGCCAGCAGCACCGGGACTAGCGGAAGCGAGCAGTACTTC. It specifies CASSTGTSGSEQYF. The chain employs TRBV11-3 and TRBJ2-7, with TRBD2 matching over 11 bases. This CDR3 region has 14 residues. V dropped 5 bases and J dropped 6; count of bases not matched to a gene: 6. Germline CDR1 SGHNT, CDR2 YENEEA.

The J gene is TRBJ1-2, the V gene TRBV28; D is unresolved. Trimming removed 2 bases from V and 4 bases from J, with 8 bases in between. The germline CDR1 and CDR2 sequences are MDHEN and SYDVKM. The CDR3 extends over 13 amino acids. CDR3 sequence: CASSLARLYGYTF. The DNA for the CDR3 is TGTGCCAGCAGTTTAGCTAGGCTCTATGGCTACACCTTC.

V gene TRBV5-1 combines with J gene TRBJ2-1, with 8 bases aligning to TRBD1. V lost 1 base to trimming and J lost 2 bases; unmatched junction nucleotides: 5. Germline V gives CDR1 SGHRS, CDR2 YFSETQ. The CDR3 covers 16 residues. The CDR3 nucleotides read TGCGCCAGCAGCTTGACGGCAGGGGGCCCCTACAATGAGCAGTTCTTC. Residues: CASSLTAGGPYNEQFF.

V and J are TRBV7-9 and TRBJ2-1; TRBD2 matches 7 bases. The V and J ends lost 1 base and 4 bases, in that order; junction bases with no gene match: 4. The germline CDR1 and CDR2 sequences are SEHNR and FQNEAQ (reference sequence). The CDR3 runs to 15 residues. The chain's CDR3 is CASSLELARYNEQFF. For the CDR3, the DNA is TGTGCCAGCAGCTTAGAACTAGCGCGTTACAATGAGCAGTTCTTC.

This clone was recorded only once. This specimen includes other DNA sequences encoding the same CDR3. The genes are TRBV6-5 and TRBJ2-1; 9 bases align to TRBD1. Germline CDR1 reads MNHEY; CDR2 reads SVGAGI. This CDR3 has 15 residues. Unmatched junction bases numbered 5, after V lost 6 bases and J lost 2 bases. The CDR3 bases are TGTGCCAGCAGACCGGACAGGGGAGCCTACAATGAGCAGTTCTTC. Translation gives CASRPDRGAYNEQFF.

V and J are TRBV6-6 and TRBJ2-3; 10 bases align to TRBD1. The trim removed 2 bases at V and 4 bases at J, leaving 6 bases unmatched. Germline CDR1 MNHNY, CDR2 SVGAGI (reference sequence). The CDR3 length is 16 residues. The chain's CDR3 is CASSYLTGGLSDTQYF. CDR3 nucleotides: TGTGCCAGCAGTTACCTGACAGGGGGCTTATCAGATACGCAGTATTTT.

The V and J genes are TRBV18 and TRBJ2-1; possibly TRBD2 for D (5 bases). V was trimmed by 1 base and J by 1 base, leaving 23 bases between them. The CDR3 spans 20 residues. The germline V gene encodes CDR1 KGHSH and CDR2 LQKENI. CDR3 sequence reads: CASSPRGGRTPDTSYNEQFF. In DNA form, the CDR3 reads TGTGCCAGCTCACCACGCGGAGGACGGACTCCGGATACGTCCTACAATGAGCAGTTCTTC.

The V and J genes are TRBV5-8 and TRBJ2-5; no reliable D call. There are 13 residues in the CDR3. Germline values: CDR1 SGHTS, CDR2 YDEGEE. V was shortened by 9 bases and J by 0 bases, with 12 bases between the two germline ends. CDR3 nucleotide sequence: TGTGCCACCACTTCCGGGTACCAAGAGACCCAGTACTTC. Its translation: CATTSGYQETQYF.

A note on this clone: One end of the junction varies from germline; a read error may be responsible. The chain uses TRBV9 and TRBJ1-2; D unclear. The CDR3 is 9 residues long. Germline CDR1 is SGDLS and CDR2 is YYNGEE. CDR3 sequence: CASSTQLYF. The DNA for the CDR3 is TGTGCCAGCAGCACCCAACTCTACTTC. Complete variable domain (other parts from reference TRBV9 and TRBJ1-2): DSGVTQTPKHLITATGQRVTLRCSPRSGDLSVYWYQQSLDQGLQFLIQYYNGEERAKGNILERFSAQQFPDLHSELNLSSLELGDSALYFCASSTQLYFGSGTRLTVV.

This clone has only one observation. The rearrangement links TRBV4-3 to TRBJ1-2; possible D gene TRBD1, 6 bases. Per the germline V gene, CDR1 is LGHNA and CDR2 is YSLEER. V dropped 1 base and J dropped 7 bases, with 19 bases sitting between them. CDR3 size: 16 residues. The CDR3 sequence is CASSQGTAGAHLGYTF. For the CDR3, the DNA is TGCGCCAGCAGCCAAGGTACGGCAGGGGCGCATCTTGGCTACACCTTC.

This clone was seen a handful of times. The chain employs TRBV5-4 and TRBJ1-1; the D is unclear. Germline values: CDR1 SGHNT, CDR2 YYREEE (reference sequence). V shed 4 bases and J shed 4 bases, with 8 bases lying between them. The CDR3 totals 12 residues. CDR3 DNA: TGTGCCAGCAGCATAAGAGGCACTGAAGCTTTCTTT. It yields the protein CASSIRGTEAFF. The whole variable domain, remainder taken from reference TRBV5-4 and TRBJ1-1, is ETGVTQSPTHLIKTRGQQVTLRCSSQSGHNTVSWYQQALGQGPQFIFQYYREEENGRGNFPPRFSGLQFPNYSSELNVNALELDDSALYLCASSIRGTEAFFGQGTRLTVV.

This sequence joins TRBV7-3 and TRBJ2-2; TRBD1 aligns across 7 bases. Losses at the gene ends were 5 bases for V and 8 bases for J; bases not matched to a gene: 2. The germline V gene has CDR1 SGHTA and CDR2 FQGTGA. CDR3 size: 12 residues. The chain's CDR3 is CASSPDRGELFF. The CDR3 DNA follows: TGTGCCAGCAGCCCGGACAGGGGGGAGCTGTTTTTT.

The J gene is TRBJ2-7, the V gene TRBV7-9, with 11 bases aligning to TRBD2. The CDR3 extends over 15 amino acids. The V gene end was trimmed by 0 bases and the J gene end by 6 bases; junction bases not matched to a gene: 4. Germline CDR1 is SEHNR and CDR2 is FQNEAQ (reference sequence). Here the CDR3 DNA reads TGTGCCAGCAGCTTAGCTAGCGGGAGGGCCGGCGAGCAGTACTTC. Protein product: CASSLASGRAGEQYF.

A few counts support this clone. The V call is TRBV19, the J call TRBJ1-1; D possibly corresponds to TRBD1 (6 bases). CDR1 is LNHDA and CDR2 is SQIVND in the germline V gene (reference sequence). CDR3 length: 14 residues. Between the trimmed V and J ends, which lost 5 bases and 0 bases, there was a span of 10 bases. CDR3 sequence (DNA): TGTGCCAGTAGTTTGGACAGATTGAACACTGAAGCTTTCTTT. Its protein product is CASSLDRLNTEAFF.

The CDR3 loop is CASSQDESRGLAGGDEQFF. CDR3 in DNA: TGTGCCAGCAGCCAAGACGAGAGCCGGGGACTAGCGGGGGGGGATGAGCAGTTCTTC. This chain uses TRBV4-2 with TRBJ2-1, with 16 nucleotides matching TRBD2. Trimming removed 0 bases from V and 8 bases from J; junction bases left unmatched: 10. The CDR3 is made up of 19 amino acids. Germline V gene data show CDR1 as LGHNA and CDR2 as YNFKEQ.